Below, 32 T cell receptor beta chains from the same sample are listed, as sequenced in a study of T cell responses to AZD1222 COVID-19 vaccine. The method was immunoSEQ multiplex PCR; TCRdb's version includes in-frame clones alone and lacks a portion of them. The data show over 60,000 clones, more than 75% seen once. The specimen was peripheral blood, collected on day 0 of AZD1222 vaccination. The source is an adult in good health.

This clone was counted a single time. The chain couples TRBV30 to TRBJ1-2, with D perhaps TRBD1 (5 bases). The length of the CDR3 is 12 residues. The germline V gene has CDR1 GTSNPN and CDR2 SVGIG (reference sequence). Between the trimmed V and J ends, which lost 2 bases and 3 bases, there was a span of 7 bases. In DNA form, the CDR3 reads TGTGCCTGGAGTTTGGGACACTATGGCTACACCTTC. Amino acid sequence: CAWSLGHYGYTF.

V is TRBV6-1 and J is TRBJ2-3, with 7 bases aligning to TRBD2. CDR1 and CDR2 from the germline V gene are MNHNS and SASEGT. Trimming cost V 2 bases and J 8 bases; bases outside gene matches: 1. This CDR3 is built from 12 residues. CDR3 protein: CASSEIAGTQYF. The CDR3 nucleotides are TGTGCCAGCAGTGAAATAGCGGGTACGCAGTATTTT.

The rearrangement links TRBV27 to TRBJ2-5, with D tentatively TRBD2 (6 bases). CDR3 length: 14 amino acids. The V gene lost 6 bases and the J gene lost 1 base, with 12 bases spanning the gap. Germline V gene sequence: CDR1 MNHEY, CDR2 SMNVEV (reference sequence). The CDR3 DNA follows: TGTGCCAGCAGCCTCCTGGGGGGCCAAGAGACCCAGTACTTC. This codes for CASSLLGGQETQYF.

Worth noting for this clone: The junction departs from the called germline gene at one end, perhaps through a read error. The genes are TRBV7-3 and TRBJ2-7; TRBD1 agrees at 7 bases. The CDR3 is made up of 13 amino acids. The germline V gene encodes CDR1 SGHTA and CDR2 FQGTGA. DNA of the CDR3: TGTGCCAGCAGCATAACAGGGGATTCCGAGCAGTACTTC. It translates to CASSITGDSEQYF. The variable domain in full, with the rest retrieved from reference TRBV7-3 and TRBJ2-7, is GAGVSQTPSNKVTEKGKYVELRCDPISGHTALYWYRQSLGQGPEFLIYFQGTGAADDSGLPNDRFFAVRPEGSVSTLKIQRTERGDSAVYLCASSITGDSEQYFGPGTRLTVT.

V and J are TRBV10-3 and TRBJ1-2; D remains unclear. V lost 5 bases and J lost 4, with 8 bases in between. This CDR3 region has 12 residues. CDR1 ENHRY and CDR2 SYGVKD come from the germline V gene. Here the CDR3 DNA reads TGTGCCATCAGTTTAGACGGCTATGGCTACACCTTC. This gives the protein CAISLDGYGYTF.

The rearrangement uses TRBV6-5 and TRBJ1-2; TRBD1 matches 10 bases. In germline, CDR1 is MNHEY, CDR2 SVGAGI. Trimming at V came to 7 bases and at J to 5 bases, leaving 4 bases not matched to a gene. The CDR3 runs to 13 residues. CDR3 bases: TGTGCCAGCACCCGACAGGGGGCGTATGGCTACACCTTC. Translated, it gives CASTRQGAYGYTF.

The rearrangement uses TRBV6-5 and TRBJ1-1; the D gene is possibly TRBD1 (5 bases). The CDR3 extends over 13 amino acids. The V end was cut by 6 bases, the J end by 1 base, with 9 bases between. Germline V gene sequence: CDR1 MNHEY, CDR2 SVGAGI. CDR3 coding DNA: TGTGCCAGCAGCACAGGACCGAACACTGAAGCTTTCTTT. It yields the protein CASSTGPNTEAFF.

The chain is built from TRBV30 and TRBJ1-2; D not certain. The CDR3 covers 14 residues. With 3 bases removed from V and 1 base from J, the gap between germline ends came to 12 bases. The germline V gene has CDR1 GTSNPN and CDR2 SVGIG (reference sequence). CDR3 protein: CAWRAGNSNYGYTF. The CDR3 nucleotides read TGTGCCTGGAGGGCGGGGAACAGTAACTATGGCTACACCTTC.

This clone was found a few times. The CDR3 DNA is TGTGCCAGCAGCTTAGATCGGGGTGGAGATACGCAGTATTTT. Amino acids: CASSLDRGGDTQYF. The genes are TRBV7-9 and TRBJ2-3; a possible D gene is TRBD2 (5 bases). This CDR3 is built from 14 residues. The V gene's germline CDR1 is SEHNR and CDR2 FQNEAQ (reference sequence). V lost 1 base and J lost 5, with 10 bases in between.

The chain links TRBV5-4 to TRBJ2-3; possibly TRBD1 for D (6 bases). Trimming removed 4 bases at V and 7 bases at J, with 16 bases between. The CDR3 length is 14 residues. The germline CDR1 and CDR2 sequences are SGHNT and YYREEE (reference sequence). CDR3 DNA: TGTGCCAGCAGCCGGACAGAGAAGGGGTATACGCAGTATTTT. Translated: CASSRTEKGYTQYF.

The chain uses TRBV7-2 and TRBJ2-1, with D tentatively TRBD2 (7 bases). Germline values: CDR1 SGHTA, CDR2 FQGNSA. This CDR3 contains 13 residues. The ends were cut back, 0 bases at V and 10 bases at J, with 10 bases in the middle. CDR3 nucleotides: TGTGCCAGCAGCTTAGCGGGGGGGCGGGAGCAGTTCTTC. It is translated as CASSLAGGREQFF.

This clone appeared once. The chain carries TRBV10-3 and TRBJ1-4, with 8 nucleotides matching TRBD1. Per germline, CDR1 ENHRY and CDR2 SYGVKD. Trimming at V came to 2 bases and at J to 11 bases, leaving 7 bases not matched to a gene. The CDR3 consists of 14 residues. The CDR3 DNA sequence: TGTGCCATCAGTGAGCACCCGACAGGGGTGAAACTGTTTTTT. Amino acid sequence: CAISEHPTGVKLFF.

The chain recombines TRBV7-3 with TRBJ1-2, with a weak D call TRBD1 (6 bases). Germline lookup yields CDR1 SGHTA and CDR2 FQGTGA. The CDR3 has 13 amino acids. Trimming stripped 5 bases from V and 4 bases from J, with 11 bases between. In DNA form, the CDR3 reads TGTGCCAGCAGCGTACAGGGAGGCTATGGCTACACCTTC. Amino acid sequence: CASSVQGGYGYTF.

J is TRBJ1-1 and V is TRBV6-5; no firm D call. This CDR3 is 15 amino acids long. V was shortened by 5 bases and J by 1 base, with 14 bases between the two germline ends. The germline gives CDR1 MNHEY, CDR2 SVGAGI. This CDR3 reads CASSLPGSANTEAFF. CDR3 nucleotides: TGTGCCAGCAGTCTACCGGGCAGTGCGAACACTGAAGCTTTCTTT.

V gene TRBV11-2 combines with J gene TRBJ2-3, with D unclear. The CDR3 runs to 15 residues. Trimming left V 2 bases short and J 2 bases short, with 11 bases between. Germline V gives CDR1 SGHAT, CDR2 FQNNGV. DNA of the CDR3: TGTGCCAGCAGCTTATTACGACAAAACACAGATACGCAGTATTTT. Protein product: CASSLLRQNTDTQYF. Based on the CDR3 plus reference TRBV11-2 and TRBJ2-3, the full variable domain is EAGVAQSPRYKIIEKRQSVAFWCNPISGHATLYWYQQILGQGPKLLIQFQNNGVVDDSQLPKDRFSAERLKGVDSTLKIQPAKLEDSAVYLCASSLLRQNTDTQYFGPGTRLTVL.

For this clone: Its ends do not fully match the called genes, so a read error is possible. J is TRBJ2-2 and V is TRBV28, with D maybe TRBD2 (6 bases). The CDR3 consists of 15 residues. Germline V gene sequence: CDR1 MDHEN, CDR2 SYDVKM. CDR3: CASSSQRANSGELFF. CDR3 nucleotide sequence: TGTGCCAGCAGTTCCCAGCGGGCGAACTCCGGGGAGCTGTTTTTT.

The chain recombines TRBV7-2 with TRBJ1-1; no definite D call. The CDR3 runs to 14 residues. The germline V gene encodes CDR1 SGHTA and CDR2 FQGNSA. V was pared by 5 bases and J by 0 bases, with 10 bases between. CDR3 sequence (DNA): TGTGCCAGCAGCCGTACCGTTATGAACACTGAAGCTTTCTTT. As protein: CASSRTVMNTEAFF. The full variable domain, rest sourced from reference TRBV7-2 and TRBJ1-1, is GAGVSQSPSNKVTEKGKDVELRCDPISGHTALYWYRQSLGQGLEFLIYFQGNSAPDKSGLPSDRFSAERTGGSVSTLTIQRTQQEDSAVYLCASSRTVMNTEAFFGQGTRLTVV.

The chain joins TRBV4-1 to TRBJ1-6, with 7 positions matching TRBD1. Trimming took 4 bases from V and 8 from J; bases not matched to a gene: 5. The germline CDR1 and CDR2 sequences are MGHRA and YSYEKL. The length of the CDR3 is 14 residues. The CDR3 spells CASSLTGTDSPLHF. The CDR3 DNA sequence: TGCGCCAGCAGCCTGACAGGGACGGATTCACCCCTCCACTTT.

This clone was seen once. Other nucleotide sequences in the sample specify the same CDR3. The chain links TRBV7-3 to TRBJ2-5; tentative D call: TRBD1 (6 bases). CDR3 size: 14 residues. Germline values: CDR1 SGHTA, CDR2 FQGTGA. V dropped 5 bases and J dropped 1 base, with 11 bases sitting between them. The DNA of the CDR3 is TGTGCCAGCAGCCCATCAGGGGCCCAAGAGACCCAGTACTTC. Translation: CASSPSGAQETQYF.

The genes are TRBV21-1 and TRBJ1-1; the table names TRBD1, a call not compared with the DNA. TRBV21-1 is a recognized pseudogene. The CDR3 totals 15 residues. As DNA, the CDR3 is TGTGCCAGCAGCAATGGGACAGGAGAGGACACTGAAGCTTTCTTT. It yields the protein CASSNGTGEDTEAFF.

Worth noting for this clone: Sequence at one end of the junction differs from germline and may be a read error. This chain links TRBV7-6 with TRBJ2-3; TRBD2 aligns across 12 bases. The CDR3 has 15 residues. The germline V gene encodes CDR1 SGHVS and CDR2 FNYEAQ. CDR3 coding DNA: TGTGCCAGCAGCCTAGCGGGGGGGATGGCAGATACGCAGTATTTT. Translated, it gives CASSLAGGMADTQYF. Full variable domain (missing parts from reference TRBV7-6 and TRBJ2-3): GAGVSQSPRYKVTKRGQDVALRCDPISGHVSLYWYRQALGQGPEFLTYFNYEAQQDKSGLPNDRFSAERPEGSISTLTIQRTEQRDSAMYRCASSLAGGMADTQYFGPGTRLTVL.

The CDR3 spells CASSGGGGQRGGYTF. The DNA for the CDR3 is TGTGCCAGCAGCGGAGGTGGAGGACAGAGAGGAGGCTACACCTTC. The chain links TRBV28 to TRBJ1-2; TRBD1 might be the D (6 bases). CDR1 and CDR2 (germline): MDHEN, SYDVKM. With 6 bases removed from V and 8 bases from J, the gap between germline ends came to 22 bases. This CDR3 is 15 amino acids long.

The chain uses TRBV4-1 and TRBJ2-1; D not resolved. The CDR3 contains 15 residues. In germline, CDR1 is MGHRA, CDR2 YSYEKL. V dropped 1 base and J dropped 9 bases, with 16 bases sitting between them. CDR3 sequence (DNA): TGCGCCAGCAGCCAAGGAACACAGTCCGGCAGTGAGCAGTTCTTC. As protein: CASSQGTQSGSEQFF.

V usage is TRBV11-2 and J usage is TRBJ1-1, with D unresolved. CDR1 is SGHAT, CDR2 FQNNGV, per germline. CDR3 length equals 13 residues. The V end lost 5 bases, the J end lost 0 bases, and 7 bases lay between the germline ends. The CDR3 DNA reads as TGTGCCAGCAGCCTGGTAGTGAACACTGAAGCTTTCTTT. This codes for CASSLVVNTEAFF.

CDR3 nucleotide sequence: TGTGCCAGCACCCAGAGTCCCAACTATGGCTACACCTTC. Amino acids: CASTQSPNYGYTF. This chain links TRBV28 with TRBJ1-2; D is unclear. Trimming cost V 7 bases and J 2 bases, with 11 bases left between them. From germline, CDR1 is MDHEN and CDR2 SYDVKM. This CDR3 spans 13 amino acids.

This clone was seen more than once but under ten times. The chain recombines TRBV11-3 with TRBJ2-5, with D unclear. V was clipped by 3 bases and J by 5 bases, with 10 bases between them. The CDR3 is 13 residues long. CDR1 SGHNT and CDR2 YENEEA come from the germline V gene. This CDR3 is CASSLNPWETQYF. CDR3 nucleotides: TGTGCCAGCAGCTTGAACCCCTGGGAGACCCAGTACTTC.

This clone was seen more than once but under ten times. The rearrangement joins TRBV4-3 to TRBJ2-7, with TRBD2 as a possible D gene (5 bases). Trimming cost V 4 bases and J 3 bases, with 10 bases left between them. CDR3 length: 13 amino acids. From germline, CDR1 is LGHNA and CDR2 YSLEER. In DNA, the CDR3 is TGCGCCAGCAGCCCGACCGCGGGCTACGAGCAGTACTTC. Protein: CASSPTAGYEQYF.

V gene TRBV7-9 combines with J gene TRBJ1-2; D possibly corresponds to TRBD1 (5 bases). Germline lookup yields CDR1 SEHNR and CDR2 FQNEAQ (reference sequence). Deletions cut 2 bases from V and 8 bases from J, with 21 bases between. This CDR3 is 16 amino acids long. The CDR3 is CASSLSQTATGRGYTF. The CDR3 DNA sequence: TGTGCCAGCAGCTTATCTCAGACAGCCACGGGACGGGGCTACACCTTC.

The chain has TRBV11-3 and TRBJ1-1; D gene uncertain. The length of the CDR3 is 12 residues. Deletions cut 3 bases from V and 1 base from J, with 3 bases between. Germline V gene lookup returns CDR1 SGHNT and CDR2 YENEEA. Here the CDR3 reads CASSFSNTEAFF. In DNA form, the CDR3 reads TGTGCCAGCAGCTTTTCGAACACTGAAGCTTTCTTT.

This chain's CDR3 is CASSLRNTYEQYF. As DNA, the CDR3 is TGTGCCAGCAGCTTGCGGAATACCTACGAGCAGTACTTC. This chain joins TRBV5-6 and TRBJ2-7; no reliable D call. Germline lookup yields CDR1 SGHDT and CDR2 YYEEEE. V was trimmed by 1 base and J by 2 bases, leaving 7 bases between them. This CDR3 contains 13 residues.

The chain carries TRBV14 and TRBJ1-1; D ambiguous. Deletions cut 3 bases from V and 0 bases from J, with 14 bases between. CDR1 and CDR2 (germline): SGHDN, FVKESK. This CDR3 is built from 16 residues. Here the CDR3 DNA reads TGTGCCAGCAGCCAGGCAGGATATATCGTGAACACTGAAGCTTTCTTT. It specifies CASSQAGYIVNTEAFF. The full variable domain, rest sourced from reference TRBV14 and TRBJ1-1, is EAGVTQFPSHSVIEKGQTVTLRCDPISGHDNLYWYRRVMGKEIKFLLHFVKESKQDESGMPNNRFLAERTGGTYSTLKVQPAELEDSGVYFCASSQAGYIVNTEAFFGQGTRLTVV.

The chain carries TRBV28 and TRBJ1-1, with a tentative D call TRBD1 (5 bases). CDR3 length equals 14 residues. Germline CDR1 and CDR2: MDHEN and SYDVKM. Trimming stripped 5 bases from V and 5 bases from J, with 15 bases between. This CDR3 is CASSVGGKGTEAFF. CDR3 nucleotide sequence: TGTGCCAGCAGTGTGGGAGGCAAGGGGACTGAAGCTTTCTTT. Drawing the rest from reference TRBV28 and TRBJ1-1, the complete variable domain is DVKVTQSSRYLVKRTGEKVFLECVQDMDHENMFWYRQDPGLGLRLIYFSYDVKMKEKGDIPEGYSVSREKKERFSLILESASTNQTSMYLCASSVGGKGTEAFFGQGTRLTVV.